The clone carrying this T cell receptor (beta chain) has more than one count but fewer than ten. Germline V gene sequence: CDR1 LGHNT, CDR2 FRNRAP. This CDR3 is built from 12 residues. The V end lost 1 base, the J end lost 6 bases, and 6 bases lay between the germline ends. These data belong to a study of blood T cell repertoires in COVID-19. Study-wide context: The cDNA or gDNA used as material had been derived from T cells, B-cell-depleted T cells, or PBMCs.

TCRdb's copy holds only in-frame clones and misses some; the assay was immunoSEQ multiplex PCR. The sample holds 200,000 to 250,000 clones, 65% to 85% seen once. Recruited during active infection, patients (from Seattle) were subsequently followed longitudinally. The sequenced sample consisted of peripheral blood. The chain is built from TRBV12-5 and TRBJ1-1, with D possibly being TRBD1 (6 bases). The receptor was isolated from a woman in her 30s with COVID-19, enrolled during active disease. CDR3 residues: CASGLEGAEAFF. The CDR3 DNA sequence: TGTGCTAGTGGTTTGGAGGGGGCTGAAGCTTTCTTT.